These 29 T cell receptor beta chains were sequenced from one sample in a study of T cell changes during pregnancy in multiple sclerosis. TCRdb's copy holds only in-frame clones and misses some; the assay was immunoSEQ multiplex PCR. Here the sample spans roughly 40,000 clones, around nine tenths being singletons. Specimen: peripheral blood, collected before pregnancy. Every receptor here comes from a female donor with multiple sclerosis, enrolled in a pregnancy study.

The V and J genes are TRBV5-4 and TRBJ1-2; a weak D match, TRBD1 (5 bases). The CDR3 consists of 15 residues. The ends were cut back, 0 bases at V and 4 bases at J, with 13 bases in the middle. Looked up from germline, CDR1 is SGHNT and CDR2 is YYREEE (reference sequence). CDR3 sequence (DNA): TGTGCCAGCAGCTTGGAAGGGGAACAGATCTATGGCTACACCTTC. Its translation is CASSLEGEQIYGYTF.

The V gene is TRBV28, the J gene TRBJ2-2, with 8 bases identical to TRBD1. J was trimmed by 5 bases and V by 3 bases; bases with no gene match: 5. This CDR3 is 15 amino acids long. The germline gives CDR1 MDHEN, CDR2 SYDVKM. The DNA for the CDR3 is TGTGCCAGCAGTTTTTGGACAGGGTTGACCGGGGAGCTGTTTTTT. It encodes CASSFWTGLTGELFF.

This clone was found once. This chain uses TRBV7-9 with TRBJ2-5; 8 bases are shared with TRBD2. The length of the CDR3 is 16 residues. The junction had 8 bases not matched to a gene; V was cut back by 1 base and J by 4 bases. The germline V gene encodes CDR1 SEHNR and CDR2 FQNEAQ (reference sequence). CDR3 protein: CASSLVSGVERETQYF. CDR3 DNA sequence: TGTGCCAGCAGCTTAGTTAGCGGGGTCGAGCGAGAGACCCAGTACTTC.

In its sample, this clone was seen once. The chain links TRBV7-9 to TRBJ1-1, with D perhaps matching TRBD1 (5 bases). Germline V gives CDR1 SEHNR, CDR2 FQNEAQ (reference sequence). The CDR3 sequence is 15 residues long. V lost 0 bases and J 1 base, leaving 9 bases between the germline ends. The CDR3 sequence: CASSLAQGPNTEAFF. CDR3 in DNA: TGTGCCAGCAGCTTAGCGCAGGGCCCGAACACTGAAGCTTTCTTT.

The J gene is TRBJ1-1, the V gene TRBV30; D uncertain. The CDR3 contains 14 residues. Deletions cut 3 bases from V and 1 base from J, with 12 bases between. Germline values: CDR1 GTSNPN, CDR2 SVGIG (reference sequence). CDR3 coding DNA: TGTGCCTGGAGAGCGGGCCGAAAGAACACTGAAGCTTTCTTT. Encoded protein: CAWRAGRKNTEAFF.

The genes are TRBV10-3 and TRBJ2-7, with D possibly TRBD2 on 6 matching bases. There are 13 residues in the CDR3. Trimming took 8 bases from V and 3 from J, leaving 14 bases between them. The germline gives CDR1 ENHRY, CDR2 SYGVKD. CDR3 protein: CAIRAGPLYEQYF. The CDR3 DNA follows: TGTGCCATCCGGGCGGGGCCACTCTACGAGCAGTACTTC.

CDR3 protein: CASSEDRDTGELFF. For the CDR3, the DNA is TGTGCCAGCAGTGAGGACAGGGACACCGGGGAGCTGTTTTTT. V usage is TRBV25-1 and J usage is TRBJ2-2; 8 bases line up with TRBD1. Trimming removed 3 bases from V and 3 bases from J; junction bases left unmatched: 0. The CDR3 sequence is 14 residues long. Germline-derived CDR1 and CDR2 are MGHDK and SYGVNS. The whole variable domain, remainder taken from reference TRBV25-1 and TRBJ2-2, is EADIYQTPRYLVIGTGKKITLECSQTMGHDKMYWYQQDPGMELHLIHYSYGVNSTEKGDLSSESTVSRIRTEHFPLTLESARPSHTSQYLCASSEDRDTGELFFGEGSRLTVL.

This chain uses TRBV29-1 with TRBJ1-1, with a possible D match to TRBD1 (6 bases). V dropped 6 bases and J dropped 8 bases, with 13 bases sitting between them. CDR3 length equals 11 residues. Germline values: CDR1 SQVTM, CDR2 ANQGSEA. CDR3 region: CSVVFGTEAFF. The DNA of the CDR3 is TGCAGCGTGGTATTTGGGACAGAAGCTTTCTTT.

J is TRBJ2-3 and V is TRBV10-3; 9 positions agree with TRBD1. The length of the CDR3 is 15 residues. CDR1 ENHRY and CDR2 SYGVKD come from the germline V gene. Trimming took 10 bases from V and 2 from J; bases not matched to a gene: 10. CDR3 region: CATRLGQGNTDTQYF. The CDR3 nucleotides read TGTGCCACACGCCTAGGACAGGGGAACACAGATACGCAGTATTTT.

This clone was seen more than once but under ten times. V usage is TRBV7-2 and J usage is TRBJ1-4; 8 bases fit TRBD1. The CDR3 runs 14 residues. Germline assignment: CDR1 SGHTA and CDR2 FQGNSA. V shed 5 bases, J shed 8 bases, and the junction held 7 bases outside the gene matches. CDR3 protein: CASSIRTGREKLFF. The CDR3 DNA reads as TGTGCCAGCAGCATACGGACAGGGCGGGAAAAACTGTTTTTT.

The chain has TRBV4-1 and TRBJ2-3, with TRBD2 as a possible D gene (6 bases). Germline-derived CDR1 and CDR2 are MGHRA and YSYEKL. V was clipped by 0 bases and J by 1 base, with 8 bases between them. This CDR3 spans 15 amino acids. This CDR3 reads CASSQDREGTDTQYF. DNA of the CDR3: TGCGCCAGCAGCCAAGACAGGGAGGGCACAGATACGCAGTATTTT.

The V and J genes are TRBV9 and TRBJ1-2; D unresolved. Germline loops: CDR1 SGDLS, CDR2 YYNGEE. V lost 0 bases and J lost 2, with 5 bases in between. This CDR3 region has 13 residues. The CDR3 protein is CASSVGENYGYTF. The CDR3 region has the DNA TGTGCCAGCAGCGTAGGAGAAAACTATGGCTACACCTTC.

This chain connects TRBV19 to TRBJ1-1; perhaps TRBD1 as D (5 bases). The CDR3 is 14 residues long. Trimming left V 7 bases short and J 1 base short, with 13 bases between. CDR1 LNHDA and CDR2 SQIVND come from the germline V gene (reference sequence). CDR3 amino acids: CASMWGRGNTEAFF. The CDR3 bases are TGTGCCAGTATGTGGGGTAGGGGGAACACTGAAGCTTTCTTT.

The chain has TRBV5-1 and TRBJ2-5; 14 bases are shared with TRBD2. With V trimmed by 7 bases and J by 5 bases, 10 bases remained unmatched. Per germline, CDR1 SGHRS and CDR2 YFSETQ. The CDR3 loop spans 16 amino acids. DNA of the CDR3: TGCGCCAGCTGTTTGGGGACTAGCGGGAGTGGGGAGACCCAGTACTTC. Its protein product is CASCLGTSGSGETQYF.

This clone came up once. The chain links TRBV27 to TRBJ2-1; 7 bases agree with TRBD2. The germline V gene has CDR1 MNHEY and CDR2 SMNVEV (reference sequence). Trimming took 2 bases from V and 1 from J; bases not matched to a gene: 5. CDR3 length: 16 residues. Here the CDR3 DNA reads TGTGCCAGCAGTTTAGGACTAGACCCATCCTACAATGAGCAGTTCTTC. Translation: CASSLGLDPSYNEQFF.

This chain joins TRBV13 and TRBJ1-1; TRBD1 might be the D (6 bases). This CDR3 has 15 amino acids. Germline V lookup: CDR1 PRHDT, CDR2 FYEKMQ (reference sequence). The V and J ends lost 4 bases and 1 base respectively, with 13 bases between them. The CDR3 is CASSSLQGGNTEAFF. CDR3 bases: TGTGCCAGCAGCTCTCTACAGGGTGGGAACACTGAAGCTTTCTTT. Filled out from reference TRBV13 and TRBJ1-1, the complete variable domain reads AAGVIQSPRHLIKEKRETATLKCYPIPRHDTVYWYQQGPGQDPQFLISFYEKMQSDKGSIPDRFSAQQFSDYHSELNMSSLELGDSALYFCASSSLQGGNTEAFFGQGTRLTVV.

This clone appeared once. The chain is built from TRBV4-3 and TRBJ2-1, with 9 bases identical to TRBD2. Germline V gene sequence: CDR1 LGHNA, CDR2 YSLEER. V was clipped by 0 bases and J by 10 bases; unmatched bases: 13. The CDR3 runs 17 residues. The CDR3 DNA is TGCGCCAGCAGCCAAGATTTGGGGGGAGGCGGGGGGGAGGAGCAGTTCTTC. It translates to CASSQDLGGGGGEEQFF.

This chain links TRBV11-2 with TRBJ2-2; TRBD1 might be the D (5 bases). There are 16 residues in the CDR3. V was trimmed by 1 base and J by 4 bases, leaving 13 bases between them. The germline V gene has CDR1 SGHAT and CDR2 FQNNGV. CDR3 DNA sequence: TGTGCCAGCAGCTTAGTTAATGGGGCTATCACCGGGGAGCTGTTTTTT. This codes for CASSLVNGAITGELFF.

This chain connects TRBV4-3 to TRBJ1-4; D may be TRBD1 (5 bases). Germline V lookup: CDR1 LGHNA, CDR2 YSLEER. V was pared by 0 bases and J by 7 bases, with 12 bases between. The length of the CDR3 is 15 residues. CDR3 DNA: TGCGCCAGCAGCCAAGATGGAGGGGCTCGTGAAAAACTGTTTTTT. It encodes CASSQDGGAREKLFF.

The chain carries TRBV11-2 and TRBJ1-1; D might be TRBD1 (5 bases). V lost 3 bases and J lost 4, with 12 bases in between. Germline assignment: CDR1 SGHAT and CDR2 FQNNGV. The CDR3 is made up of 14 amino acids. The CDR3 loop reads CASSLAQGGTEAFF. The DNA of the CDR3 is TGTGCCAGCAGCTTGGCTCAGGGTGGCACTGAAGCTTTCTTT.

In nucleotides, the CDR3 is TGTGCCAGCAGTCTTCGACAGGGTGATAATGAAAAACTGTTTTTT. Protein: CASSLRQGDNEKLFF. The chain couples TRBV7-9 to TRBJ1-4, with 7 nucleotides matching TRBD1. This CDR3 contains 15 residues. Germline-derived CDR1 and CDR2 are SEHNR and FQNEAQ (reference sequence). V lost 6 bases, J lost 4 bases, and 8 bases stayed unmatched.

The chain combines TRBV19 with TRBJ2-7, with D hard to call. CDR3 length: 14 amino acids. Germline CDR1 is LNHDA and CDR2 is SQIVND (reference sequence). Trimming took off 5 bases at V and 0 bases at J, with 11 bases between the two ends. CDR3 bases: TGTGCCAGTAGTGGGTGGGCAGGCTCCTACGAGCAGTACTTC. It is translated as CASSGWAGSYEQYF.

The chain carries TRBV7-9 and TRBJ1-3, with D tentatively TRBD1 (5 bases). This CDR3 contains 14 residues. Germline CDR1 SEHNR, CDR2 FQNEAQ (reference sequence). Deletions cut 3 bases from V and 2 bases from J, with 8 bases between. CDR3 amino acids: CASSFGAPGNTIYF. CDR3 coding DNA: TGTGCCAGCAGCTTTGGGGCCCCTGGAAACACCATATATTTT.

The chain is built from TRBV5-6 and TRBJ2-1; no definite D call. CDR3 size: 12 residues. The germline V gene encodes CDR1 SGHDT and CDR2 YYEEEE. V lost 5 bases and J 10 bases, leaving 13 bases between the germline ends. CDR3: CASSSTRREQFF. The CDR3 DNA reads TGTGCCAGCAGTTCCACTCGGCGGGAGCAGTTCTTC.

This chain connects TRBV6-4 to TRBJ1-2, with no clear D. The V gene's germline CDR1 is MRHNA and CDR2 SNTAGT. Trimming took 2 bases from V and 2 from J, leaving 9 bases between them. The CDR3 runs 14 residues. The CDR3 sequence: CASSDPPQNYGYTF. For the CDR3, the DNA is TGTGCCAGCAGTGACCCCCCACAGAACTATGGCTACACCTTC.

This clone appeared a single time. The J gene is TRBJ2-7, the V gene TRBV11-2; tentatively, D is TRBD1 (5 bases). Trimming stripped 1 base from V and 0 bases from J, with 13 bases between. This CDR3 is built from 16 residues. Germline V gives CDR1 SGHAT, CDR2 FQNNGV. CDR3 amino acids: CASSLVRQGSSYEQYF. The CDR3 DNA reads TGTGCCAGCAGCTTAGTTCGCCAGGGTTCCTCCTACGAGCAGTACTTC.

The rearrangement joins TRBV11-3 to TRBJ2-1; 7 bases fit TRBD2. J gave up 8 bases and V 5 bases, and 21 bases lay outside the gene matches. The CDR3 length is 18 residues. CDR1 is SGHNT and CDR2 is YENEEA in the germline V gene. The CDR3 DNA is TGTGCCAGCAGCCACCTGGGGGGGAGAAGAGATTCGTTCGATGAGCAGTTCTTC. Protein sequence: CASSHLGGRRDSFDEQFF.

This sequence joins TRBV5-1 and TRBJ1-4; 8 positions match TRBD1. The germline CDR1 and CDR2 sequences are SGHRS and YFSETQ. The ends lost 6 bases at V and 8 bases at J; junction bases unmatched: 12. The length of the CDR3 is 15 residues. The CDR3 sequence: CASTPNQGAGEKLFF. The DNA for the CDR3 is TGCGCCAGCACCCCGAATCAGGGGGCAGGAGAAAAACTGTTTTTT. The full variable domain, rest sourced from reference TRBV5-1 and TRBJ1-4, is KAGVTQTPRYLIKTRGQQVTLSCSPISGHRSVSWYQQTPGQGLQFLFEYFSETQRNKGNFPGRFSGRQFSNSRSEMNVSTLELGDSALYLCASTPNQGAGEKLFFGSGTQLSVL.

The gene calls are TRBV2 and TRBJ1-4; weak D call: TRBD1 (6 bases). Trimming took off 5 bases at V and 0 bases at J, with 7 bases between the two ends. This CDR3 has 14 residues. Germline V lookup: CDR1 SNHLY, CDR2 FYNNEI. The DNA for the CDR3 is TGTGCCAGCAGTCGACAGGCAACTAATGAAAAACTGTTTTTT. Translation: CASSRQATNEKLFF.